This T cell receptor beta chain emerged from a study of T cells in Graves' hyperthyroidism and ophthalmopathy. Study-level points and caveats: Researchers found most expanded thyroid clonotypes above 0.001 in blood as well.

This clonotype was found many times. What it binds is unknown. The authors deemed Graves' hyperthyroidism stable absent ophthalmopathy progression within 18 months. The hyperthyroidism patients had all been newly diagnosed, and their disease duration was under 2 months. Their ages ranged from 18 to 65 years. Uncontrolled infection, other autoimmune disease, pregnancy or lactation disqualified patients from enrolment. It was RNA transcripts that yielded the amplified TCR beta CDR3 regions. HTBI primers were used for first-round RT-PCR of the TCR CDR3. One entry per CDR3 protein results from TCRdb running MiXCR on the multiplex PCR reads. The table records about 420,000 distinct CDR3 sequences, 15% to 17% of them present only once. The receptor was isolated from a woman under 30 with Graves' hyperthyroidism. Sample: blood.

The CDR3 DNA reads TGCAGTGCAAATCCTGCACTAGGGAGCAATGAGCAGTTCTTC. This sequence encodes CSANPALGSNEQFF. The genes are TRBV20-1 and TRBJ2-1; possible D gene TRBD2, 5 bases. With 6 bases removed from V and 6 bases from J, the gap between germline ends came to 18 bases. Per the germline V gene, CDR1 is DFQATT and CDR2 is SNEGSKA (reference sequence). The CDR3 loop spans 14 amino acids.